This T cell receptor (beta chain) comes out of a study of cytomegalovirus exposure and HLA in healthy donors. Germline CDR1 reads MDHEN; CDR2 reads SYDVKM. V shed 10 bases and J 1 base; nucleotides not matched to a gene: 4. This CDR3 has 13 residues. With 60 Vbeta and 13 Jbeta primers, the PCR was carried out. Clones were sequenced by immunoSEQ multiplex PCR, and TCRdb holds only the in-frame ones, with some missing. The data show roughly 110,000 clones, approximately 80% seen once. This clone was detected only once. V usage is TRBV28 and J usage is TRBJ2-4, with 7 bases aligning to TRBD1. The source of this sequence is a man in his 60s in good health and CMV-seronegative. Sequenced: PBMCs. This CDR3 reads CATMDRAKNIQYF. DNA of the CDR3: TGTGCCACCATGGACAGGGCCAAAAACATTCAGTACTTC.